The rows below give T cell receptor beta chains drawn from one sample of a study of neurological immune-mediated disorders. TCRdb called the 5' RACE reads again in MiXCR, with one record for every CDR3 protein. This table has about 35,000 distinct CDR3 sequences, 3% to 4% appearing once. The sequenced material came from PBMCs. These receptors came from a man younger than 40 with multiple sclerosis. Both conserved end residues are part of each CDR3. Fields, in order: V gene, clone size, CDR3 length, J gene, D gene, CDR3 protein, CDR3 DNA. The D gene is left open where the match is weak. Not all rows give a size; the values are once, few, many and, for expanded clones, a class.

>TRBV7-2|many|15|TRBJ2-3|TRBD2
CASSFAGGPSDTQYF
TGTGCCAGCAGCTTCGCGGGGGGGCCCTCAGATACGCAGTATTTT
>TRBV20-1|many|15|TRBJ1-1|TRBD1
CSARDEDRWNTEAFF
TGCAGTGCTAGAGATGAGGACAGGTGGAACACTGAAGCTTTCTTT
>TRBV4-1|many|16|TRBJ1-1|.
CASSQSGSFTNTEAFF
TGCGCCAGCAGCCAATCAGGGTCCTTTACAAACACTGAAGCTTTCTTT
>TRBV5-1|few|15|TRBJ1-1|.
CASSFSGLQNTEAFF
TGCGCCAGCAGCTTTAGCGGACTTCAGAACACTGAAGCTTTCTTT
>TRBV24-1|few|16|TRBJ2-3|.
CATSGAGGLFTDTQYF
TGTGCCACCAGTGGAGCGGGCGGACTTTTCACAGATACGCAGTATTTT
>TRBV7-6|.|11|TRBJ2-5|.
CASSFTETQYF
TGTGCCAGCAGCTTTACAGAGACCCAGTACTTC
>TRBV6-5|many|11|TRBJ1-1|.
CASSDIGGAFF
TGTGCCAGCAGCGATATTGGGGGAGCTTTCTTT
>TRBV20-1|many|14|TRBJ1-2|TRBD1
CSARQDRVGYGYTF
TGCAGTGCTAGACAGGACAGGGTCGGCTATGGCTACACCTTC
>TRBV12-3/TRBV12-4|many|13|TRBJ1-2|.
CASSMGRFYGYTF
TGTGCCAGCAGTATGGGGCGGTTTTATGGCTACACCTTC
>TRBV6-5|many|15|TRBJ1-1|.
CASSYSRSSDTEAFF
TGTGCCAGCAGTTACTCACGGAGTTCTGACACTGAAGCTTTCTTT
>TRBV6-2/TRBV6-3|few|13|TRBJ2-7|TRBD2
CASSRTSGYEQYF
TGTGCCAGCAGTAGGACTAGCGGCTACGAGCAGTACTTC